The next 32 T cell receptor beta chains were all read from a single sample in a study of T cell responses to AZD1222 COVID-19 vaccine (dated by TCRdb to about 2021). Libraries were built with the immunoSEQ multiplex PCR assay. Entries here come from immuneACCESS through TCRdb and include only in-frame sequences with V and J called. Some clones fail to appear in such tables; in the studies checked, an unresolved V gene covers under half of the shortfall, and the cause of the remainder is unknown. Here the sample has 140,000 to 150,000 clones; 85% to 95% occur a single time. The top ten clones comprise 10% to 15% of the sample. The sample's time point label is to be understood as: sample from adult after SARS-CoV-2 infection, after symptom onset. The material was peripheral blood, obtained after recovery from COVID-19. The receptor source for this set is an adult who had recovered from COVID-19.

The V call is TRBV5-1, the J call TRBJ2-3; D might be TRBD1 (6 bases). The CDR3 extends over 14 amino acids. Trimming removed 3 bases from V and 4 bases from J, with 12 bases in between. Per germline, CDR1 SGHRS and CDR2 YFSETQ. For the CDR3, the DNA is TGCGCCAGCAGCTGGCAGGGGTCTTCAGATACGCAGTATTTT. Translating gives CASSWQGSSDTQYF.

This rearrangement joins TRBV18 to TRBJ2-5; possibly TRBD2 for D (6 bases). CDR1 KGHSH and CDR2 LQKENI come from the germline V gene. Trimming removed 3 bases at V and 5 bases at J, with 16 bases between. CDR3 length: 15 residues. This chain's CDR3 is CASSPLKEGGETQYF. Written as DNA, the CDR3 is TGTGCCAGCTCACCCCTAAAGGAGGGAGGTGAGACCCAGTACTTC.

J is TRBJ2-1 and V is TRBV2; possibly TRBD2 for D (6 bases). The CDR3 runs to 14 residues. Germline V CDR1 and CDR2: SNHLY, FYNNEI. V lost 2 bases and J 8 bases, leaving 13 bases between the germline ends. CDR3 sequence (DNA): TGTGCCAGCAGTGAAATGGGGACTTTATATGAGCAGTTCTTC. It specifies CASSEMGTLYEQFF.

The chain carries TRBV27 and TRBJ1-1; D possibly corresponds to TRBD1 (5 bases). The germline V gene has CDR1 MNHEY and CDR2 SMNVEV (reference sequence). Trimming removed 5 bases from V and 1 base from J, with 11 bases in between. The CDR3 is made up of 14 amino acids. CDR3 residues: CASSATGRNTEAFF. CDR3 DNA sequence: TGTGCCAGCAGTGCGACGGGGCGGAACACTGAAGCTTTCTTT.

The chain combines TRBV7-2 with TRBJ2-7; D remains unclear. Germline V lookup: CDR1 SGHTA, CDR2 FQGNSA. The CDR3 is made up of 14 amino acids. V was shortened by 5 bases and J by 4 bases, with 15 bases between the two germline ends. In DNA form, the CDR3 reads TGTGCCAGCAGCCTACATGGGTACATATACGAGCAGTACTTC. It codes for CASSLHGYIYEQYF.

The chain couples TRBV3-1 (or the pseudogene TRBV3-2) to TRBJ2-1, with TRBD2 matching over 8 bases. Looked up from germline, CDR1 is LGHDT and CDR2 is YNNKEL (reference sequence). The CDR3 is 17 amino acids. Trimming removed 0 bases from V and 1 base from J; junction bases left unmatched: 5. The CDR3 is CASSQDGGRRSYNEQFF. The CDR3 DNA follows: TGTGCCAGCAGCCAAGACGGCGGGAGGCGGTCCTACAATGAGCAGTTCTTC.

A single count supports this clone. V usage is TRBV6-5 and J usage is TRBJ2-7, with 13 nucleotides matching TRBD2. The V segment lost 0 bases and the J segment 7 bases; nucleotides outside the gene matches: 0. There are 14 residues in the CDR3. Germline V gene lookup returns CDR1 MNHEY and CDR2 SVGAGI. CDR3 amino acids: CASSYSGLAGEQYF. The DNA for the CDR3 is TGTGCCAGCAGTTACTCGGGACTAGCGGGAGAGCAGTACTTC.

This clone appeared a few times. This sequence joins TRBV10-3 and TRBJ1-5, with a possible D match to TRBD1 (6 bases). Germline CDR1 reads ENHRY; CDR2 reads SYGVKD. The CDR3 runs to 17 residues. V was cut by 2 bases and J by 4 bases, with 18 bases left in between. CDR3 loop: CAISEGAGEYGNQPQHF. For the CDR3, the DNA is TGTGCCATCAGTGAGGGGGCAGGGGAATATGGTAATCAGCCCCAGCATTTT.

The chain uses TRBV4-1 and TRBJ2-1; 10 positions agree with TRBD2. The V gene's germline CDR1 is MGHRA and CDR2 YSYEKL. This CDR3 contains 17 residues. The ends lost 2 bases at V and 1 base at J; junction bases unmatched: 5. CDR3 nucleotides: TGCGCCAGCAGCCAACTAGCGGGAGAGATTTCCTACAATGAGCAGTTCTTC. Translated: CASSQLAGEISYNEQFF.

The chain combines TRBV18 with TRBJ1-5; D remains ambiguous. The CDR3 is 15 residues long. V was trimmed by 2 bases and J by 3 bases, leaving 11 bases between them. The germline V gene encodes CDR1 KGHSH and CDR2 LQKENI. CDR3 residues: CASSPTSQPNQPQHF. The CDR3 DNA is TGTGCCAGCTCACCAACGTCACAGCCCAATCAGCCCCAGCATTTT.

Here the CDR3 reads CASSPGTSGRNVQYF. DNA of the CDR3: TGTGCCAGCTCACCCGGGACTAGCGGGAGAAATGTGCAGTACTTC. This chain joins TRBV18 and TRBJ2-7; 14 bases line up with TRBD2. This CDR3 spans 15 amino acids. The V gene's germline CDR1 is KGHSH and CDR2 LQKENI. V shed 3 bases, J shed 9 bases, and the junction held 7 bases outside the gene matches. Full variable domain (missing parts from reference TRBV18 and TRBJ2-7): NAGVMQNPRHLVRRRGQEARLRCSPMKGHSHVYWYRQLPEEGLKFMVYLQKENIIDESGMPKERFSAEFPKEGPSILRIQQVVRGDSAAYFCASSPGTSGRNVQYFGPGTRLTVT.

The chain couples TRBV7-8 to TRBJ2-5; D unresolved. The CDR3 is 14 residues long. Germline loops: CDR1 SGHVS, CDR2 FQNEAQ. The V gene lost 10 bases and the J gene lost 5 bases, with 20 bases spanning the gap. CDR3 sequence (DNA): TGTGCCATAGGCCCACCGTCCGCCGGCGAGACCCAGTACTTC. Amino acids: CAIGPPSAGETQYF. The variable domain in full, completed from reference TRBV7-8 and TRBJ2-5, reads GAGVSQSPRYKVAKRGQDVALRCDPISGHVSLFWYQQALGQGPEFLTYFQNEAQLDKSGLPSDRFFAERPEGSVSTLKIQRTQQEDSAVYLCAIGPPSAGETQYFGPGTRLLVL.

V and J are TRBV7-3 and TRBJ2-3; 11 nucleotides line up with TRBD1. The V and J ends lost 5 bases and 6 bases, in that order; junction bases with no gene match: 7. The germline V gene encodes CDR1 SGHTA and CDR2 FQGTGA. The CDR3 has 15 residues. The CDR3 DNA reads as TGTGCCAGCAGCCCGCGGACAGGGGGCTGGGATACGCAGTATTTT. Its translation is CASSPRTGGWDTQYF.

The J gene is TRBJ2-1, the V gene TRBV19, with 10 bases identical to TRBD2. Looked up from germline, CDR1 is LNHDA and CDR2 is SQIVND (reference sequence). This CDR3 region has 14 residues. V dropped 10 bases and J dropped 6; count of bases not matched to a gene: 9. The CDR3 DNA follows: TGTGCCACCTACCCTAGCGGGAGCGGCAATGAGCAGTTCTTC. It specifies CATYPSGSGNEQFF.

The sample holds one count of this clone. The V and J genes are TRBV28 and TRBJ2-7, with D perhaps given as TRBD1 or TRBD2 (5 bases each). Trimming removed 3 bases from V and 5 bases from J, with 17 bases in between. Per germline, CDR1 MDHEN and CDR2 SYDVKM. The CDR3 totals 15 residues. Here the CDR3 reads CASSFGRAGRNEQYF. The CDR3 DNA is TGTGCCAGCAGTTTCGGACGAGCAGGGAGAAACGAGCAGTACTTC.

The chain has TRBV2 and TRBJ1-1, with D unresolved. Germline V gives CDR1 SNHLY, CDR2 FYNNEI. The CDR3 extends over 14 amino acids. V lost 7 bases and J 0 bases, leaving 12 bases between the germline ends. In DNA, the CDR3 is TGTGCCAGCAAGTTGCGGCAGTTGAACACTGAAGCTTTCTTT. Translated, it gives CASKLRQLNTEAFF.

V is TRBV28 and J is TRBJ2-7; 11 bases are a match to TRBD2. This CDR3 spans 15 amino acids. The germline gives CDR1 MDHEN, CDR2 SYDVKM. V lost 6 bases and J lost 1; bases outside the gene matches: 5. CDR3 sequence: CASSLGTSGSYEQYF. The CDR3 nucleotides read TGTGCCAGCAGCCTCGGGACTAGCGGTTCCTACGAGCAGTACTTC.

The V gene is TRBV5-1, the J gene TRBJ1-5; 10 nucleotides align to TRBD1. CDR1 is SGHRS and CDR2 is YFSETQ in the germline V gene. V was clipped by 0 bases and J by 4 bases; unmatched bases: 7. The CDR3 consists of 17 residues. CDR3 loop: CASSLEGGQGRNQPQHF. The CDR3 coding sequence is TGCGCCAGCAGCTTGGAGGGGGGACAGGGGCGGAATCAGCCCCAGCATTTT.

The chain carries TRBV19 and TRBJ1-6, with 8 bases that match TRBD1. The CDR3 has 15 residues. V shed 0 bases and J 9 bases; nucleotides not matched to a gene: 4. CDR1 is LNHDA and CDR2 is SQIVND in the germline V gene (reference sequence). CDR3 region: CASSIDRQGSSPLHF. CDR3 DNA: TGTGCCAGTAGTATAGACCGACAGGGGAGTTCACCCCTCCACTTT.

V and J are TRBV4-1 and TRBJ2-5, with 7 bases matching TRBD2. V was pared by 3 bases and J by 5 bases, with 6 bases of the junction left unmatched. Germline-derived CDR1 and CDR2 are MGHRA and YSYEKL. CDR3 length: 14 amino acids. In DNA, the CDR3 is TGCGCCAGCAGCCACTTAGGACTAGACGAGACCCAGTACTTC. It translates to CASSHLGLDETQYF.

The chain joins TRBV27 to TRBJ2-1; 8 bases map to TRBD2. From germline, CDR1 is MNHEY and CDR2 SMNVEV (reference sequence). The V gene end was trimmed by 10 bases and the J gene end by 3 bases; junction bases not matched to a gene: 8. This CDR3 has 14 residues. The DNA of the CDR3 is TGTGCCATCGGGAGGGAGGACCGCTACAATGAGCAGTTCTTC. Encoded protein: CAIGREDRYNEQFF.

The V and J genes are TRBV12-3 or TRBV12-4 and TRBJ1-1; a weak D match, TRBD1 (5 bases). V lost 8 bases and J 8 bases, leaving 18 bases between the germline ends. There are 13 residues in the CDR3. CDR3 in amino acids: CASGDWGGSEAFF. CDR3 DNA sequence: TGTGCCAGCGGGGACTGGGGAGGATCGGAAGCTTTCTTT.

The CDR3, as DNA: TGCGCCAGCCGTTCCAGGGGGATTTATCAGCCCCAGCATTTT. This encodes CASRSRGIYQPQHF. The chain is built from TRBV10-2 and TRBJ1-5; the match to TRBD1 covers 7 bases. Germline V CDR1 and CDR2: WSHSY, SAAADI. The CDR3 is 14 amino acids. After removal of 8 bases from V and 5 bases from J, the junction contained 9 bases not matched to a gene.

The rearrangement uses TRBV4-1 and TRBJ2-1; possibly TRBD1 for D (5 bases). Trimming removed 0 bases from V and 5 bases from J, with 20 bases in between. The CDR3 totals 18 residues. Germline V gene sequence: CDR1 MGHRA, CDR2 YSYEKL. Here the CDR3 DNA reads TGCGCCAGCAGCCAAGATCACGGGCGAGACAGCCGTCACAATGAGCAGTTCTTC. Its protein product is CASSQDHGRDSRHNEQFF.

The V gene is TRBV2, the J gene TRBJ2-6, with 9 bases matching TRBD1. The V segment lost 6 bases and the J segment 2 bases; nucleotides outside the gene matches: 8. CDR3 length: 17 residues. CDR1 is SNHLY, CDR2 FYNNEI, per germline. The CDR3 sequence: CASSAGQGYPGANVLTF. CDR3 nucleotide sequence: TGTGCCAGCAGCGCGGGACAGGGCTACCCTGGGGCCAACGTCCTGACTTTC. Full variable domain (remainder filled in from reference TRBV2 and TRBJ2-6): EPEVTQTPSHQVTQMGQEVILRCVPISNHLYFYWYRQILGQKVEFLVSFYNNEISEKSEIFDDQFSVERPDGSNFTLKIRSTKLEDSAMYFCASSAGQGYPGANVLTFGAGSRLTVL.

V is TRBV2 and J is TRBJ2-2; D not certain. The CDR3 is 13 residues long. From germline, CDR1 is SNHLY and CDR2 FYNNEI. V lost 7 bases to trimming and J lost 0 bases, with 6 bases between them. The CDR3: CASNRPNTGELFF. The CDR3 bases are TGTGCCAGCAACAGACCGAACACCGGGGAGCTGTTTTTT.

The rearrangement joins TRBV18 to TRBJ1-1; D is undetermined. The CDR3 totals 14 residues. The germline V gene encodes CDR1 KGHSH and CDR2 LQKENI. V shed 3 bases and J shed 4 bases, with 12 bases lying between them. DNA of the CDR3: TGTGCCAGCTCACCTGGAGGGAGTGGCACTGAAGCTTTCTTT. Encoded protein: CASSPGGSGTEAFF.

CDR3 in amino acids: CASVAGAYNEQFF. In DNA form, the CDR3 reads TGTGCCAGCGTAGCGGGGGCCTACAATGAGCAGTTCTTC. The rearrangement links TRBV2 to TRBJ2-1, with 9 positions matching TRBD2. The CDR3 extends over 13 amino acids. V lost 8 bases, J lost 2 bases, and 1 base stayed unmatched. Germline loops: CDR1 SNHLY, CDR2 FYNNEI.

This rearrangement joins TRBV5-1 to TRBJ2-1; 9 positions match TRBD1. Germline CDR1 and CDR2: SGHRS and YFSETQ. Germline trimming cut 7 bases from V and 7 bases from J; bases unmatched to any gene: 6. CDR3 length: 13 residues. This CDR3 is CASWDRVGNEQFF. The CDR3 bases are TGCGCCAGCTGGGACAGGGTGGGAAATGAGCAGTTCTTC.

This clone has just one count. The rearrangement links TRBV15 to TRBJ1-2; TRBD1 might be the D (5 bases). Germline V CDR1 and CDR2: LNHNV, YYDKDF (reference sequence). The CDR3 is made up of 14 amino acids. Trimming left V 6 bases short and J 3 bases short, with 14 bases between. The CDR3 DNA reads TGTGCCACCAGTTCCAGGCGGGGGGACTATGGCTACACCTTC. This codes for CATSSRRGDYGYTF.

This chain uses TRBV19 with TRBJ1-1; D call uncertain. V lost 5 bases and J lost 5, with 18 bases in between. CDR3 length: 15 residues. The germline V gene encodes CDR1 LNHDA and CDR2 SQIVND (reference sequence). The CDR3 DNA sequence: TGTGCCAGTAGTCCCTCCGTCATCATGCGGACTGAAGCTTTCTTT. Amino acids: CASSPSVIMRTEAFF.

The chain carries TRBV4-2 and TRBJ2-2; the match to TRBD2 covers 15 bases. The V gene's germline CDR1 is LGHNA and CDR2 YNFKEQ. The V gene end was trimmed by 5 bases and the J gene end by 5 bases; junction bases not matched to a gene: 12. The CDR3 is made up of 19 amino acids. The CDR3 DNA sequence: TGTGCCAGCAGCTCCACCGGGACTAGCGGGAGGTCGGAGACCGGGGAGCTGTTTTTT. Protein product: CASSSTGTSGRSETGELFF.